This T cell receptor (beta chain) was sequenced in a study of OX40 agonist ivuxolimab in advanced cancers. On the study more broadly: The eligibility criteria allowed prior anti-PD-1, anti-PD-L1 or anti-CTLA-4 therapy, and around 40% had some. Study-level results: On average, a greater number of expanded clones characterised CD8+ T cells relative to CD4+. Blood T cells, both CD4+ and CD8+, expanded clonally by week 6 at 0.1 to 3.0 mg/kg.

Regarding this clone: The target antigen is unknown.

The germline V gene encodes CDR1 LNHDA and CDR2 SQIVND (reference sequence). V was pared by 7 bases and J by 7 bases, with 23 bases between. CDR3 size: 15 residues. Data came from immunoSEQ multiplex PCR; TCRdb stores just in-frame clones and leaves some out. The sample consists of 76,000 or so clones, around 86% of them appearing once. The V gene is TRBV19, the J gene TRBJ2-7, with D possibly being TRBD2 (5 bases). Source: CD4+ or CD8+ T cells sorted from blood, taken in a trial of the OX40 agonist ivuxolimab. This clonotype originated in an adult with an advanced solid tumor such as melanoma, head and neck, liver or kidney cancer. DNA of the CDR3: TGTGCCAGTAATAATGCGGGCGCGCCTCGAGCTGAGCAGTACTTC. Translating gives CASNNAGAPRAEQYF.